This TCR beta chain was identified in a study of T cell repertoires in cytomegalovirus infection. V was clipped by 0 bases and J by 5 bases; unmatched bases: 5. The V gene's germline CDR1 is MNHEY and CDR2 SVGEGT. The CDR3 spans 16 residues. A single record per CDR3 protein comes from TCRdb applying MiXCR to the reads. The table has around 300,000 distinct CDR3 sequences, roughly 23% seen once. The receptor comes from a human donor in good health (CMV status not recorded). Some clones in this sample may be carry-over from other donors' samples. The V call is TRBV6-2 or TRBV6-3, the J call TRBJ2-2; 8 nucleotides align to TRBD2. The sample consisted of PBMCs. CDR3: CASSYSWTSRTGELFF. DNA for the CDR3: TGTGCCAGCAGTTACTCGTGGACTAGCAGAACCGGGGAGCTGTTTTTT.